The clone carrying this TCR beta chain was seen at least ten times. Antigen: not known. V lost 2 bases, J lost 4 bases, and 5 bases lay in between. Germline V gene lookup returns CDR1 MNHEY and CDR2 SVGEGT. The CDR3 totals 12 residues. Time point specified: patch test 1, 2 weeks after DPC sensitization. This sample's treatment: therapeutic diphenylcyclopropenone sensitization with weekly scalp DPC. Extraction yielded total RNA from whole blood (unfractionated). TCRdb reanalysed the RACE reads using MiXCR and keeps one entry per CDR3 protein. The data show 74,000 or so distinct CDR3 sequences, with 12% seen just once and about 3.5% held by the top ten. These data belong to a study of human T cells and chemical hapten exposure. For the study at large: Per-sample TCR yields varied mainly from small pooled library volume differences.

Study results and limitations: With DPC sensitization, TCRs exceeding 1 in 1000 frequency showed no change.

Sequences were derived from whole blood, sampled in connection with sensitization to the hapten diphenylcyclopropenone (DPC). This rearrangement joins TRBV6-2 or TRBV6-3 to TRBJ1-2; D might be TRBD1 (5 bases). This clonotype was obtained from a woman aged 60-75 years with alopecia areata. Some clones in this sample may be carry-over from other donors' samples. The CDR3 region is CASSYDSYGYTF. The CDR3, as DNA: TGTGCCAGCAGTTACGACAGCTATGGCTACACCTTC.